The 10 T cell receptor beta chains in this list originate from one sample, sequenced in a study of T-cell reconstitution after alpha-beta-depleted transplantation in children. As it was prepared, the TCRbeta library received unique molecular identifiers. One entry per CDR3 protein results from TCRdb running MiXCR on the PCR reads. The data hold around 250,000 distinct CDR3 sequences, with more than 9% observed a single time. Specimen: PBMCs from the stem cell graft donor, collected from the stem cell graft. These receptors all come from a human donor who donated a stem cell graft to a child with SCID.

The V gene is TRBV6-1, the J gene TRBJ2-2, with TRBD1 matching over 7 bases. Germline V gives CDR1 MNHNS, CDR2 SASEGT. This CDR3 is built from 14 residues. V lost 8 bases and J lost 4; bases outside the gene matches: 7. CDR3 in DNA: TGTGCCAGCGGCCTACAGGGGCGCACCGGGGAGCTGTTTTTT. It specifies CASGLQGRTGELFF.

The rearrangement joins TRBV27 to TRBJ2-1; the D call may be TRBD1 or TRBD2 (5 bases each). Trimming stripped 5 bases from V and 13 bases from J, with 18 bases between. CDR1 is MNHEY, CDR2 SMNVEV, per germline (reference sequence). This CDR3 spans 13 amino acids. DNA of the CDR3: TGTGCCAGCAGTCAACGCGCCGGGACCCGCCAGTTCTTC. Its protein product is CASSQRAGTRQFF.

This clonotype was counted ten times or more. The V and J genes are TRBV10-3 and TRBJ2-5; D is tentatively TRBD1 or TRBD2 (5 bases each). The CDR3 length is 11 residues. Trimming cost V 8 bases and J 4 bases, with 8 bases left between them. Per germline, CDR1 ENHRY and CDR2 SYGVKD. This CDR3 reads CAIGDGETQYF. The CDR3 nucleotides read TGTGCCATCGGGGACGGAGAGACCCAGTACTTC.

The J gene is TRBJ2-7, the V gene TRBV3-1; 8 bases are a match to TRBD1. Trimming removed 4 bases from V and 3 bases from J; junction bases left unmatched: 14. CDR1 is LGHDT, CDR2 YNNKEL, per germline (reference sequence). CDR3 size: 17 residues. The CDR3 DNA is TGTGCCAGCAGCCCTATGGTGGACAGGGACTCTATCTACGAGCAGTACTTC. It translates to CASSPMVDRDSIYEQYF.

The table lists this clonotype with a few counts. The rearrangement links TRBV20-1 to TRBJ1-1; no definite D call. Trimming pared 3 bases from V and 2 bases from J, leaving 13 bases between. Per germline, CDR1 DFQATT and CDR2 SNEGSKA (reference sequence). CDR3 length: 14 amino acids. The CDR3 protein is CSASRGIGNTEAFF. In DNA form, the CDR3 reads TGCAGTGCTAGTCGCGGGATAGGAAACACTGAAGCTTTCTTT.

Ten or more counts support this clonotype. The V and J genes are TRBV24-1 and TRBJ1-2; D unresolved. The germline V gene has CDR1 KGHDR and CDR2 SFDVKD. The CDR3 loop spans 11 amino acids. V gave up 2 bases and J gave up 3 bases, with 0 bases separating them. This CDR3 reads CATSDYYGYTF. CDR3 DNA: TGTGCCACCAGTGATTACTATGGCTACACCTTC.

This clonotype showed up just a few times. V and J are TRBV5-1 and TRBJ2-7; TRBD1 might be the D (7 bases). Germline CDR1 is SGHRS and CDR2 is YFSETQ. V was clipped by 5 bases and J by 2 bases, with 14 bases between them. CDR3 length equals 14 residues. In DNA, the CDR3 is TGCGCCAGCAGGGGGGGACAGAAGGCCTACGAGCAGTACTTC. This sequence encodes CASRGGQKAYEQYF.

The chain is built from TRBV11-2 and TRBJ2-5; 9 bases map to TRBD2. The J segment lost 1 base and the V segment lost 4 bases, leaving 16 bases of the junction unmatched. The CDR3 loop spans 19 amino acids. The germline V gene has CDR1 SGHAT and CDR2 FQNNGV. In DNA form, the CDR3 reads TGTGCCAGCAGCTACAACCCATTAAGGCTGCGGGGGGGCCAAGAGACCCAGTACTTC. Its translation is CASSYNPLRLRGGQETQYF.

This clonotype was picked up a small number of times. The gene calls are TRBV3-1 and TRBJ2-1; D ambiguous. CDR1 is LGHDT, CDR2 YNNKEL, per germline (reference sequence). This CDR3 is 15 amino acids long. V shed 1 base and J shed 5 bases, with 12 bases lying between them. The CDR3 coding sequence is TGTGCCAGCAGCCAAGGCCCAGGACGACACAATGAGCAGTTCTTC. Translating it yields CASSQGPGRHNEQFF.

CDR3 sequence: CASSQGASGGGIQYF. The CDR3 DNA follows: TGTGCCAGCAGCCAAGGGGCTAGCGGGGGAGGCATTCAGTACTTC. The gene calls are TRBV3-1 and TRBJ2-4; TRBD2 aligns across 10 bases. Germline V gene lookup returns CDR1 LGHDT and CDR2 YNNKEL (reference sequence). With V trimmed by 1 base and J by 9 bases, 6 bases remained unmatched. The CDR3 is 15 amino acids.